This T cell receptor beta chain was obtained from a study of T cell responses to AZD1222 COVID-19 vaccine. The method was immunoSEQ multiplex PCR; TCRdb's version includes in-frame clones alone and lacks a portion of them. The table has 180,000 or so clones, 92% seen once. The CDR3 contains 11 residues. The input for sequencing was peripheral blood, taken 28 days after the second AZD1222 dose. The J gene is TRBJ1-2, the V gene TRBV12-3 or TRBV12-4; maybe TRBD1 (6 bases). This sequence was found in an adult who received the AZD1222 COVID-19 vaccine. The CDR3: CACSSGDGYTF. The CDR3 nucleotides are TGTGCATGTTCGTCAGGGGATGGCTACACCTTC.